This TCR beta chain stems from a study of blood T cell repertoires in COVID-19. The wider study: The United States, Italy and Spain supplied acute and convalescent COVID-19 samples. PBMCs, B-cell-depleted T cells, or T cells were the source of the cDNA or gDNA that made up the material.

There are 15 residues in the CDR3. Trimming removed 0 bases from V and 1 base from J, with 9 bases in between. Germline V gene lookup returns CDR1 SGHNT and CDR2 YENEEA. Original analysis: Researchers report that nucleated cell counts were estimated from reference gene primer amplification. Here immunoSEQ multiplex PCR was the method, and the copy in TCRdb shows in-frame clones only, minus some. That table furnishes V, J and clone size, whereas the DNA furnished D and trimming. The table includes around 67,000 clones, 80% to 90% detected once. Sequencing was performed on peripheral blood. This receptor was identified in a woman of 80 years or more with active or convalescent COVID-19. This chain uses TRBV11-3 with TRBJ1-1; D is possibly TRBD1 (5 bases). This chain's CDR3 is CASSLDGQGNTEAFF. The CDR3 nucleotides are TGTGCCAGCAGCTTAGATGGGCAGGGGAACACTGAAGCTTTCTTT.